This paragraph covers one T cell receptor (beta chain) sequence. The data were obtained in a study of blood T cell repertoires in COVID-19. The overall study: The samples span acute and convalescent COVID-19 from the United States, Italy and Spain. From T cells, B-cell-depleted T cells, or PBMCs came the material, which was cDNA or gDNA.

In the authors' workflow: Reference gene primer amplification in the assay estimated nucleated cell counts. Method: immunoSEQ multiplex PCR; TCRdb's copy keeps in-frame clones and lacks some. Clonal size and the V and J genes are those of that table, whereas D and trimming came from the DNA. Of 95,000 to 100,000 clones in the sample, roughly nine tenths were seen once. V lost 5 bases, J lost 2 bases, and 8 bases stayed unmatched. The germline gives CDR1 SGHRS, CDR2 YFSETQ. The CDR3 is 15 residues long. The J gene is TRBJ1-1, the V gene TRBV5-1, with 8 bases matching TRBD1. The sequence was collected from a man over 45 with acute or convalescent COVID-19. Sequenced: peripheral blood. This CDR3 reads CASRHGTGVNTEAFF. CDR3 sequence (DNA): TGCGCCAGCAGACATGGGACAGGTGTAAACACTGAAGCTTTCTTT.